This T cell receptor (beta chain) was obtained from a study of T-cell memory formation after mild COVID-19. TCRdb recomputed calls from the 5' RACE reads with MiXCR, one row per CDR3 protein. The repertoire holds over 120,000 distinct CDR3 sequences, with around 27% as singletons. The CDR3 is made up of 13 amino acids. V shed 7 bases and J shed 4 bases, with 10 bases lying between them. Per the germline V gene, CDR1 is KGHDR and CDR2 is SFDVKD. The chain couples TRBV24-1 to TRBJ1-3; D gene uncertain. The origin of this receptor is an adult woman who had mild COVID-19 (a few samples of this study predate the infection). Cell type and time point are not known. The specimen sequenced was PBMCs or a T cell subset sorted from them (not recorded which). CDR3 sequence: CATSQLPGNTIYF. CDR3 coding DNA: TGTGCCACCAGCCAGTTGCCAGGAAACACCATATATTTT.